This is a list of T cell receptor beta chains from one sample in a study of neoadjuvant anti-PD-1 for oral cavity cancer. Produced via immunoSEQ multiplex PCR; TCRdb's table is partial and in-frame only. Here the sample spans fewer than 40,000 clones, approximately 87% being singletons. Specimen: PBMCs, collected before nivolumab (anti-PD-1) treatment. These receptors originate from a person aged 35 to 85 with oral cavity squamous cell carcinoma. Both conserved end residues are part of each CDR3. Each record gives: V gene, J gene, clone size, D gene, CDR3 protein, CDR3 DNA. A D gene is named only where the DNA matches it firmly. Part of the rows lack a size; the others show once, few, many or a class for expanded clones.

>TRBV15|TRBJ1-2|few|-
CATSREKGLSYGYTF
TGTGCCACCAGCAGAGAGAAGGGTTTGTCCTATGGCTACACCTTC
>TRBV19|TRBJ2-7|-|-
CASSKARTYEQYF
TGTGCCAGTAGTAAGGCCAGGACCTACGAGCAGTACTTC
>TRBV4-2|TRBJ2-1|-|TRBD2
CASSQSSGLYNEQFF
TGTGCCAGCAGCCAGAGTAGCGGGTTGTACAATGAGCAGTTCTTC
>TRBV5-1|TRBJ2-7|-|TRBD1
CASSIRTGATYEQYF
TGCGCCAGCAGTATAAGGACAGGGGCGACCTACGAGCAGTACTTC
>TRBV5-6|TRBJ1-6|-|-
CASSSVLRSSYNSPLHF
TGTGCCAGCAGCTCGGTACTTCGGAGCTCCTATAATTCACCCCTCCACTTT
>TRBV7-9|TRBJ1-1|once|TRBD1
CASSLRQGIVETEAFF
TGTGCCAGCAGCCTCCGACAGGGAATAGTTGAGACTGAAGCTTTCTTT
>TRBV7-8|TRBJ1-6|few|TRBD1
CASSLVGTDSPLHF
TGTGCCAGCAGCTTAGTAGGGACAGATTCACCCCTCCACTTT
>TRBV5-1|TRBJ2-7|-|TRBD1
CASSALDRDYEQYF
TGCGCCAGCAGCGCCCTGGACAGGGACTACGAGCAGTACTTC
>TRBV7-8|TRBJ2-1|-|TRBD2
CASSLPTGGSYNEQFF
TGTGCCAGCAGCTTACCGACGGGGGGTTCCTACAATGAGCAGTTCTTC
>TRBV19|TRBJ2-7|few|-
CASSDRGVMSYEQYF
TGTGCCAGTAGTGATCGTGGGGTAATGTCCTACGAGCAGTACTTC
>TRBV5-1|TRBJ1-2|once|TRBD1
CASTPFDRGGGYTF
TGCGCCAGCACGCCCTTCGACAGGGGCGGCGGCTACACCTTC
>TRBV2|TRBJ2-5|-|-
CASRRQEETQYF
TGTGCCAGCAGAAGACAGGAAGAGACCCAGTACTTC
>TRBV19|TRBJ1-2|-|TRBD1
CASSILQGNYGYTF
TGTGCCAGTAGTATCCTACAGGGGAACTATGGCTACACCTTC
>TRBV2|TRBJ1-1|-|-
CASSEGAYMNTEAFF
TGTGCCAGCAGTGAAGGCGCCTATATGAACACTGAAGCTTTCTTT
>TRBV9|TRBJ2-3|-|-
CASSVVGQGLNTQYF
TGTGCCAGCAGCGTAGTAGGTCAGGGGTTGAATACGCAGTATTTT
>TRBV29-1|TRBJ2-7|-|-
CSVVLNNAYEQYF
TGCAGCGTTGTACTAAACAATGCCTACGAGCAGTACTTC
>TRBV5-1|TRBJ2-3|few|-
CASSSDGGSTDTQYF
TGCGCCAGCAGCTCGGACGGGGGTAGCACAGATACGCAGTATTTT
>TRBV4-1|TRBJ1-1|few|-
CASSQEGVPTEAFF
TGCGCCAGCAGCCAAGAAGGGGTGCCAACTGAAGCTTTCTTT
>TRBV28|TRBJ1-1|once|-
CASSLVNTEAFF
TGTGCCAGCAGTTTAGTGAACACTGAAGCTTTCTTT
>TRBV5-6|TRBJ1-2|-|TRBD1
CASSRPRGAYGYTF
TGTGCCAGCAGTCGACCCAGGGGGGCCTATGGCTACACCTTC
>TRBV5-4|TRBJ2-7|few|-
CASSLVLVGETYEQYF
TGTGCCAGCAGCTTGGTTCTGGTAGGGGAGACCTACGAGCAGTACTTC
>TRBV18|TRBJ2-7|-|-
CASSPNREPYEQYF
TGTGCCAGCTCACCTAACAGGGAACCCTACGAGCAGTACTTC
>TRBV19|TRBJ2-3|-|-
CASSPGQTDTQYF
TGTGCCAGTAGTCCAGGACAGACAGATACGCAGTATTTT
>TRBV5-4|TRBJ2-7|-|TRBD1
CASSLEGQTYEQYF
TGTGCCAGCAGCTTGGAGGGACAGACCTACGAGCAGTACTTC
>TRBV19|TRBJ1-4|-|-
CASTTGAGRDEKLFF
TGTGCCAGTACCACCGGGGCGGGGCGGGATGAAAAACTGTTTTTT
>TRBV6-1|TRBJ1-1|-|-
CASSARGDTEAFF
TGTGCCAGCAGTGCCCGGGGAGACACTGAAGCTTTCTTT
>TRBV7-8|TRBJ1-6|-|-
CASSADSRNNSPLHF
TGTGCCAGCAGCGCGGACAGTAGGAATAATTCACCCCTCCACTTT
>TRBV2|TRBJ1-1|-|-
CASSELGVGLGTEAFF
TGTGCCAGCAGTGAATTGGGTGTCGGCTTGGGTACTGAAGCTTTCTTT
>TRBV2|TRBJ1-6|few|-
CASSPLGGSSSPLHF
TGTGCCAGCAGCCCCCTCGGGGGCTCTTCTTCACCCCTCCACTTT
>TRBV30|TRBJ2-4|-|-
CAWSVAGFKNIQYF
TGTGCCTGGAGTGTAGCGGGTTTCAAAAACATTCAGTACTTC
>TRBV11-2|TRBJ2-1|-|TRBD2
CASSLVLAGGAYNEQFF
TGTGCCAGCAGCTTAGTCCTAGCGGGGGGCGCCTACAATGAGCAGTTCTTC
>TRBV4-3|TRBJ2-7|-|TRBD2
CASSQDLERGEQYF
TGCGCCAGCAGCCAAGATTTAGAGCGGGGCGAGCAGTACTTC
>TRBV6-1|TRBJ2-7|-|TRBD1
CASSSRWTGGYEQYF
TGTGCCAGCAGTTCCCGGTGGACAGGGGGCTACGAGCAGTACTTC
>TRBV5-1|TRBJ2-3|-|TRBD2
CASSPRGGTDTQYF
TGCGCCAGCAGCCCGCGGGGGGGCACAGATACGCAGTATTTT
>TRBV6-1|TRBJ2-5|-|-
CASSERARQETQYF
TGTGCCAGCAGTGAACGGGCCAGGCAAGAGACCCAGTACTTC
>TRBV10-3|TRBJ1-2|-|TRBD1
CAISEFGQGEIDGYTF
TGTGCCATCAGTGAGTTCGGGCAGGGGGAGATCGATGGCTACACCTTC
>TRBV2|TRBJ1-2|-|-
CASIPIGGSNYGYTF
TGTGCCAGCATCCCAATAGGGGGGAGCAACTATGGCTACACCTTC
>TRBV10-3|TRBJ1-2|-|-
CAISESTANYGYTF
TGTGCCATCAGTGAATCGACAGCTAACTATGGCTACACCTTC
>TRBV5-5|TRBJ2-2|once|-
CASSWLDKANTGELFF
TGTGCCAGCAGCTGGCTGGACAAAGCGAACACCGGGGAGCTGTTTTTT
>TRBV11-1|TRBJ1-1|-|TRBD1
CASSDPGGLGNTEAFF
TGTGCCAGCAGCGATCCAGGGGGCCTAGGAAACACTGAAGCTTTCTTT
>TRBV4-2|TRBJ2-1|few|TRBD2
CASSQAAGGTNNEQFF
TGTGCCAGCAGCCAGGCGGCGGGGGGGACCAACAATGAGCAGTTCTTC